The rows below give T cell receptor beta chains drawn from one sample of a study of blood T cells in healthy people across ages. From the 5' RACE reads, TCRdb called clonotypes with MiXCR, one entry per CDR3 protein. The table has fewer than 650,000 distinct CDR3 sequences, approximately 26% seen once. These same data were also listed under a study on T cells of mothers and their children.

Input material: blood. These receptors were obtained from a boy aged 2-15 years in good health. Each CDR3 is given with its conserved first and last residue. Each record gives: J gene, D gene, V gene, CDR3 protein. A D gene is named only where the DNA matches it firmly.

>TRBJ2-3|-|TRBV20-1
CSARVGGADTQYF
>TRBJ2-7|TRBD1|TRBV12-3/TRBV12-4
CASSRTGGAYEQYF
>TRBJ2-2|TRBD2|TRBV5-5
CASSLGTSGWNTGELFF
>TRBJ1-6|TRBD1|TRBV28
CASSSPGQGASPLHF
>TRBJ2-1|TRBD1|TRBV29-1
CSVLGQGYEQFF
>TRBJ2-7|TRBD1|TRBV7-9
CASSLDVGTGAEQYF
>TRBJ2-7|-|TRBV7-9
CASSPRGRPTYEQYF
>TRBJ2-3|-|TRBV29-1
CSVGTLSTDTQYF
>TRBJ2-5|TRBD2|TRBV7-2
CASSLPKRGGQETQYF
>TRBJ2-2|-|TRBV20-1
CSARLATNTGDLFF
>TRBJ2-7|TRBD2|TRBV20-1
CSARVAGSRLSYEQYF
>TRBJ2-5|TRBD2|TRBV29-1
CSVEVAGGPQETQYF
>TRBJ2-1|-|TRBV6-5
CASSVYGEQFF
>TRBJ2-5|TRBD1|TRBV5-1
CASSLTRQGPQYF
>TRBJ1-1|-|TRBV2
CASSDRAGNTEAFF
>TRBJ2-3|-|TRBV20-1
CSASTSIPGNTDTQYF
>TRBJ2-4|TRBD2|TRBV2
CASSGGTREGIQYF
>TRBJ2-7|-|TRBV5-1
CASSLTSSYEQYF
>-|TRBD2|TRBV6-2/TRBV6-3
CASSYVVTGGEQFF
>TRBJ1-4|-|TRBV7-9
CASSSGPGVDEKLFF
>TRBJ2-7|-|TRBV7-6
CASSLGSGVSGIYEQYF
>TRBJ1-1|-|TRBV5-1
CASSFQQGNTEAFF
>-|TRBD2|TRBV4-3
CASSHEGTRGTQYF
>TRBJ2-1|-|TRBV7-2
CASSLSIDNEQFF
>TRBJ2-1|TRBD1|TRBV4-2
CASSQEGGTGGDEQFF
>TRBJ2-2|-|TRBV9
CASSRRDMLANTGELFF
>TRBJ1-1|TRBD1|TRBV6-1
CASSAGQGGWNTEAFF
>TRBJ2-5|TRBD1|TRBV9
CASSVGDRETETQYF